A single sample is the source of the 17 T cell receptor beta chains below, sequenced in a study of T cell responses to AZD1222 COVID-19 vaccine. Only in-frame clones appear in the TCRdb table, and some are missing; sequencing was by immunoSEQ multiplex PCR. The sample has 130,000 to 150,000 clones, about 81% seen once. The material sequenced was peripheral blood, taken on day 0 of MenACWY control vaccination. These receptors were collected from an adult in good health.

CDR3 residues: CASSSRLAGGYNEQFF. The DNA of the CDR3 is TGCGCCAGCAGCTCAAGGCTAGCGGGGGGCTACAATGAGCAGTTCTTC. This sequence joins TRBV5-1 and TRBJ2-1; the match to TRBD2 covers 11 bases. The CDR3 has 16 amino acids. Germline CDR1 and CDR2: SGHRS and YFSETQ. V dropped 3 bases and J dropped 3; count of bases not matched to a gene: 5.

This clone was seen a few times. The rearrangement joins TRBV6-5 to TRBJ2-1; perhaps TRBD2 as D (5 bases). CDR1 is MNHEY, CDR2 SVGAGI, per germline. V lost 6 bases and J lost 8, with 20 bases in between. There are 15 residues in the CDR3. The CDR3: CASRRGWAVSDEQFF. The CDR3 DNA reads TGTGCCAGCAGGCGAGGGTGGGCGGTCTCGGATGAGCAGTTCTTC.

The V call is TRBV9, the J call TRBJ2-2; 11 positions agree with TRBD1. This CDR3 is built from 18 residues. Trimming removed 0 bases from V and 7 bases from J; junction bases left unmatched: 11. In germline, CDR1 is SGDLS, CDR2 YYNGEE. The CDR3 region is CASSVAYRGQGAGGELFF. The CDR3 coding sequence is TGTGCCAGCAGCGTAGCTTACCGTGGACAGGGGGCCGGCGGGGAGCTGTTTTTT.

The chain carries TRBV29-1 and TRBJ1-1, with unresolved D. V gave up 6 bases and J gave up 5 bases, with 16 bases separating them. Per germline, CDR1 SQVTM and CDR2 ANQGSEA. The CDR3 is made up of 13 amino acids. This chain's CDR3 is CSVREGAGTEAFF. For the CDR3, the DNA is TGCAGCGTGAGGGAGGGCGCGGGTACTGAAGCTTTCTTT.

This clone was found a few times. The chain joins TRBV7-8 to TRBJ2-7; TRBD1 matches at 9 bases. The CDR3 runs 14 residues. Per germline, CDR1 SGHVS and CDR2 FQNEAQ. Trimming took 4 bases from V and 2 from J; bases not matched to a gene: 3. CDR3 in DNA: TGTGCCAGCAGCTCCCGACAGGGGGCCTACGAGCAGTACGTC. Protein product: CASSSRQGAYEQYV.

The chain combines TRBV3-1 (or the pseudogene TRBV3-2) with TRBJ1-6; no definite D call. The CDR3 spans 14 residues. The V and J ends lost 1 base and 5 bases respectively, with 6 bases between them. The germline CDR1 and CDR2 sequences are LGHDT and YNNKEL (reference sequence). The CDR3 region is CASSQAGDNSPLHF. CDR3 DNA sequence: TGTGCCAGCAGCCAAGCGGGAGATAATTCACCCCTCCACTTT.

CDR3 bases: TGTGCCATCAGTGATCTGGCCTCCTACGAGCAGTACTTC. Protein: CAISDLASYEQYF. The chain has TRBV10-3 and TRBJ2-7; no definite D call. Trimming removed 3 bases at V and 0 bases at J, with 6 bases between. CDR1 and CDR2 from the germline V gene are ENHRY and SYGVKD. This CDR3 contains 13 residues.

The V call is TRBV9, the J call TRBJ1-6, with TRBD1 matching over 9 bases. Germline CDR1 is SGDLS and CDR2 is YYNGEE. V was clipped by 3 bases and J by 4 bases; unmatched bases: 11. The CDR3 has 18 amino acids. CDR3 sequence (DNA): TGTGCCAGCAGCGGAAACAGGGACAGGGATTATTATAATTCACCCCTCCACTTT. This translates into CASSGNRDRDYYNSPLHF.

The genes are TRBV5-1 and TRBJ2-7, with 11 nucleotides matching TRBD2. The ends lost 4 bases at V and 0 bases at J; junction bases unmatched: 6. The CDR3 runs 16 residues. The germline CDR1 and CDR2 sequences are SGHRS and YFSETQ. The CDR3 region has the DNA TGCGCCAGCAGCCCTAGCGGGGGGCCAGGCTCCTACGAGCAGTACGTC. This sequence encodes CASSPSGGPGSYEQYV.

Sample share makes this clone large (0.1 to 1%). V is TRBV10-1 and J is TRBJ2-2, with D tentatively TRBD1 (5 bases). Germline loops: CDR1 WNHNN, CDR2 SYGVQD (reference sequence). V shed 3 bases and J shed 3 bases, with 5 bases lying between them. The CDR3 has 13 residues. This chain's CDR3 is CASSDRDTGELFF. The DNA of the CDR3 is TGCGCCAGCAGTGACAGGGACACCGGGGAGCTGTTTTTT.

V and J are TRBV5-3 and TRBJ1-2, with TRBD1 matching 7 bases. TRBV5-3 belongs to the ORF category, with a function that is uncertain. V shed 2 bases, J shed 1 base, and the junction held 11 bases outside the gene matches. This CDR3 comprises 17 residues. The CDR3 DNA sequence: TGTGCCAGAAGCTTTCCTTACCGGGACAGAAGTAACTATGGCTACACCTTC. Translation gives CARSFPYRDRSNYGYTF.

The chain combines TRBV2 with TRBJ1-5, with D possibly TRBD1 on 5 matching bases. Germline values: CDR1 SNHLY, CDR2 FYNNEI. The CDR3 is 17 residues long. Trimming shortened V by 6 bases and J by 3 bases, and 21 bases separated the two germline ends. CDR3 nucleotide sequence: TGTGCCAGCAGGGGAATAGGGGAATTCGGATCCAATCAGCCCCAGCATTTT. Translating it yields CASRGIGEFGSNQPQHF.

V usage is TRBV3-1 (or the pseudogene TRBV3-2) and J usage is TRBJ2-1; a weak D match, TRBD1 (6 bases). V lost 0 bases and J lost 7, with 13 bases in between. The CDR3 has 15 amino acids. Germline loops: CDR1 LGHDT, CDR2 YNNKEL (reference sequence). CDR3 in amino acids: CASSQDYRASNEQFF. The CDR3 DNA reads TGTGCCAGCAGCCAAGACTACAGGGCTTCAAATGAGCAGTTCTTC.

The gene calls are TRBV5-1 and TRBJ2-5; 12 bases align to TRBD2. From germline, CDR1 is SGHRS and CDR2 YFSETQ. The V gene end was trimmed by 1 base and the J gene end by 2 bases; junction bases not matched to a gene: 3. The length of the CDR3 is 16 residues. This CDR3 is CASSLTSGGPQETQYF. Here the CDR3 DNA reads TGCGCCAGCAGCTTGACTAGCGGGGGGCCGCAAGAGACCCAGTACTTC.

DNA for the CDR3: TGTGCCATCAGTGAGTCAAGCATGGGTAACTATGGCTACACCTTC. Its protein product is CAISESSMGNYGYTF. This rearrangement joins TRBV10-3 to TRBJ1-2; unclear D gene. Trimming removed 0 bases at V and 1 base at J, with 9 bases between. The length of the CDR3 is 15 residues. Per germline, CDR1 ENHRY and CDR2 SYGVKD.

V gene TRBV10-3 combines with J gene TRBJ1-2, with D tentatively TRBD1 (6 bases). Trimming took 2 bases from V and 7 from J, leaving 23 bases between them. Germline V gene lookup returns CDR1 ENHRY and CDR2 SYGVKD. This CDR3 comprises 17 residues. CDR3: CAISEGADRRAYGGYTF. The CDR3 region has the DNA TGTGCCATCAGTGAGGGGGCCGACAGGCGGGCATATGGTGGCTACACCTTC.

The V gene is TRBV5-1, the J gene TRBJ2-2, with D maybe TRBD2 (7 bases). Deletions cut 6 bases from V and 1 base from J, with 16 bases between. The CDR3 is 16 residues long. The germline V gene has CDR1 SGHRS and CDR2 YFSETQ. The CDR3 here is CASTTIGGLNTGELFF. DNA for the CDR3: TGCGCCAGCACCACGATCGGGGGGCTGAACACCGGGGAGCTGTTTTTT.